This T cell receptor beta chain is drawn from a study of blood T cell dynamics during melanoma immunotherapy. Study summary: First-line therapy was either pembrolizumab or nivolumab with ipilimumab for metastatic melanoma.

CDR3 size: 14 residues. Germline V CDR1 and CDR2: SGHRS, YFSETQ. Trimming took off 0 bases at V and 6 bases at J, with 11 bases between the two ends. As to time point: pre-treatment baseline. Sampling occurred pretreatment (T0) and at week 3 (W3), after cycle one of checkpoint blockade. TCRdb's table, derived via immunoSEQ multiplex PCR, lists solely in-frame clones and lacks some. The table has 16,000 or so clones, roughly 84% seen once. This specimen consisted of blood, obtained from a patient treated with checkpoint blockade. The genes are TRBV5-1 and TRBJ2-3, with D unclear. The TCR was taken from a human donor with melanoma. This CDR3 is CASSLATPLDTQYF. The CDR3, as DNA: TGCGCCAGCAGCTTGGCCACTCCCTTGGATACGCAGTATTTT.